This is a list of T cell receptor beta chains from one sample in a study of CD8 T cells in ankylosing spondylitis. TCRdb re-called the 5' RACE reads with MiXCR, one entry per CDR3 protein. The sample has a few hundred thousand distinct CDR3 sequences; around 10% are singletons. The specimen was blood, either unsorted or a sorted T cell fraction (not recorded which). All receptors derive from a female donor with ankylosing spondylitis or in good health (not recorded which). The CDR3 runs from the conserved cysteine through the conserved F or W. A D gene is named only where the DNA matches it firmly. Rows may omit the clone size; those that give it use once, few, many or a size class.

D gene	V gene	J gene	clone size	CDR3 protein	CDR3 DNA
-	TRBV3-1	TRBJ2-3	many	CASSQQGKDTQYF	TGTGCCAGCAGCCAACAGGGGAAGGATACGCAGTATTTT
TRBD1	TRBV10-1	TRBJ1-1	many	CASSHNRGPNTEAFF	TGCGCCAGCAGTCACAACAGGGGGCCTAACACTGAAGCTTTCTTT
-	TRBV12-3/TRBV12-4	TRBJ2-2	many	CASSLGATGELFF	TGTGCCAGCAGTTTAGGGGCGACCGGGGAGCTGTTTTTT
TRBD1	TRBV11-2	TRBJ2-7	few	CASSLAQGAPYEQYF	TGTGCCAGCAGCTTAGCGCAGGGGGCCCCCTACGAGCAGTACTTC
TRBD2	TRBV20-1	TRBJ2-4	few	CSAGTSGSPAKNIQYF	TGCAGTGCCGGGACTAGCGGGAGCCCCGCCAAAAACATTCAGTACTTC
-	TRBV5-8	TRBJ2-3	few	CASSPRTALGADTQYF	TGTGCCAGCAGCCCCCGGACAGCCCTGGGGGCAGATACGCAGTATTTT
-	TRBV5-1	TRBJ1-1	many	CASSLEEGLNTEAFF	TGCGCCAGCAGCTTGGAGGAGGGGTTGAACACTGAAGCTTTCTTT
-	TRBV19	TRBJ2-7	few	CASRNDGSYEQYF	TGTGCCAGTAGAAACGACGGTTCCTACGAGCAGTACTTC
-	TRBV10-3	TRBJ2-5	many	CAISEPRGQERQETQYF	TGTGCCATCAGTGAGCCCCGGGGTCAGGAACGACAAGAGACCCAGTACTTC
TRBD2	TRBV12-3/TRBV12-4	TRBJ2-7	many	CASSLSLGLAGGDEQYF	TGTGCCAGCAGTTTAAGCCTCGGACTAGCGGGAGGCGACGAGCAGTACTTC
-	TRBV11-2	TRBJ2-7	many	CASSLDGARPYEQYF	TGTGCCAGCAGCTTAGACGGCGCCAGACCCTACGAGCAGTACTTC
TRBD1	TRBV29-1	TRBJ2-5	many	CSVPAPRTGAQETQYF	TGCAGCGTCCCTGCCCCGAGGACAGGGGCACAAGAGACCCAGTACTTC
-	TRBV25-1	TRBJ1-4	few	CASSEQKTGVNEKLFF	TGTGCCAGCAGTGAACAGAAAACAGGCGTTAATGAAAAACTGTTTTTT
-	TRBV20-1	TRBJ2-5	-	CSATRADPSQETQYF	TGCAGTGCTACCAGGGCCGACCCGTCCCAAGAGACCCAGTACTTC
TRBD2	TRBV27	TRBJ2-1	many	CASSLYGLAASYNEQFF	TGTGCCAGCAGTTTATATGGACTAGCGGCTTCCTACAATGAGCAGTTCTTC
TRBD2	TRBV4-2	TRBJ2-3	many	CASSQGTSGVTDTQYF	TGTGCCAGCAGCCAAGGGACTAGCGGGGTTACAGATACGCAGTATTTT
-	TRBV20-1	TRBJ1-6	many	CSAREQGSWNSPLHF	TGCAGTGCTAGAGAACAGGGTTCATGGAATTCACCCCTCCACTTT
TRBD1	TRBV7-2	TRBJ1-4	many	CASSPSPGGLEKLFF	TGTGCCAGCAGCCCAAGTCCAGGGGGCTTGGAAAAACTGTTTTTT
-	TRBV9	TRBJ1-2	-	CASSPQVFVYGYTF	TGTGCCAGCAGCCCCCAAGTCTTCGTCTATGGCTACACCTTC
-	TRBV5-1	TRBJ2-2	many	CASSKNGELFF	TGCGCCAGCAGCAAAAACGGGGAGCTGTTTTTT
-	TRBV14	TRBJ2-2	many	CASSRSGANTGELFF	TGTGCCAGCAGCCGCTCGGGGGCAAACACCGGGGAGCTGTTTTTT
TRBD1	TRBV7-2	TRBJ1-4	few	CASSVGGAQEKLFF	TGTGCCAGCAGCGTAGGGGGCGCCCAGGAAAAACTGTTTTTT
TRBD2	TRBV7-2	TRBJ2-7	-	CASSLDLAGYYEQYF	TGTGCCAGCAGTCTAGACTTAGCGGGGTACTACGAGCAGTACTTC
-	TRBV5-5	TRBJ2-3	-	CASSFGVSTDTQYF	TGTGCCAGCAGCTTCGGGGTTTCCACAGATACGCAGTATTTT
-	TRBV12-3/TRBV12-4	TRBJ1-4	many	CASSFSGANEKLFF	TGTGCCAGCAGTTTCAGTGGCGCAAATGAAAAACTGTTTTTT
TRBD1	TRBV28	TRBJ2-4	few	CASRSTTGNRAKNIQYF	TGTGCCAGCAGATCAACGACAGGGAACCGGGCCAAAAACATTCAGTACTTC
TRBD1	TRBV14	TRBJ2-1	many	CASSQDRPGQGTYNEQFF	TGTGCCAGCAGCCAAGATCGGCCTGGACAGGGTACCTACAATGAGCAGTTCTTC